Below, 11 T cell receptor beta chains from the same sample are listed, as sequenced in a study of blood T cells in healthy people across ages. PCR was performed a second time for about 7 to 11 cycles using a sample-barcoded 5' primer and a J-beta primer mix. TCRdb re-derived calls from the 5' RACE reads in MiXCR, one entry per CDR3 protein. The sample contains about a million distinct CDR3 sequences, roughly 51% of which appear only once. Sequences were obtained from blood. The receptor set was obtained from a woman in her sixties in good health.

The chain recombines TRBV4-1 with TRBJ2-1; 12 nucleotides match TRBD2. Germline-derived CDR1 and CDR2 are MGHRA and YSYEKL. This CDR3 is 16 amino acids long. V lost 1 base to trimming and J lost 8 bases; unmatched junction nucleotides: 6. CDR3 coding DNA: TGCGCCAGCAGCCAAGGACTAGCGGGAGATAGTGATGAGCAGTTCTTC. This gives the protein CASSQGLAGDSDEQFF.

J is TRBJ2-7 and V is TRBV7-8, with 9 bases lining up with TRBD1. The DNA end is more similar to TRBJ2-5, so the J call may be wrong. This CDR3 contains 15 residues. Germline loops: CDR1 SGHVS, CDR2 FQNEAQ. CDR3: CASSPGDRAQETQYF. The CDR3 DNA reads TGTGCCAGCAGCCCGGGGGACAGGGCACAAGAGACCCAGTACTTC.

CDR3 bases: TGCAGTGCTAGACTTAGCCGGACTAGCGACAACTACGAGCAGTACTTC. Its protein product is CSARLSRTSDNYEQYF. The chain carries TRBV20-1 and TRBJ2-7, with 9 bases lining up with TRBD2. The V and J ends lost 2 bases and 3 bases, in that order; junction bases with no gene match: 11. Germline V lookup: CDR1 DFQATT, CDR2 SNEGSKA (reference sequence). The CDR3 has 16 residues.

This clonotype was seen more than once but under ten times. The chain couples TRBV2 to TRBJ2-1, with 7 positions matching TRBD2. The CDR3 totals 14 residues. Germline V gene sequence: CDR1 SNHLY, CDR2 FYNNEI. V lost 4 bases to trimming and J lost 2 bases; unmatched junction nucleotides: 2. CDR3 region: CASSAGLPYNEQFF. The CDR3 DNA reads as TGTGCCAGCAGTGCGGGACTACCCTACAATGAGCAGTTCTTC.

The CDR3 sequence: CASSLAQLPLGNNEQFF. In nucleotides, the CDR3 is TGCGCCAGCAGCTTGGCCCAACTACCGTTGGGGAACAATGAGCAGTTCTTC. This chain connects TRBV5-1 to TRBJ2-1; no firm D call. V was shortened by 0 bases and J by 5 bases, with 18 bases between the two germline ends. The CDR3 has 17 amino acids. Germline lookup yields CDR1 SGHRS and CDR2 YFSETQ.

CDR3 coding DNA: TGTGCCAGCAGTTCCCCTGACCGGGACAGGGGATTCTACGAGCAGTACTTC. Amino acid sequence: CASSSPDRDRGFYEQYF. V gene TRBV27 combines with J gene TRBJ2-7; TRBD1 agrees at 10 bases. Germline-derived CDR1 and CDR2 are MNHEY and SMNVEV (reference sequence). The ends lost 4 bases at V and 3 bases at J; junction bases unmatched: 12. CDR3 length: 17 residues.

The V call is TRBV12-3 or TRBV12-4, the J call TRBJ2-5; tentative D call: TRBD2 (6 bases). TRBJ2-7 explains the end of the DNA better; the J call may be wrong. This CDR3 is built from 13 residues. The chain's CDR3 is CASRKGGAYEQYF. For the CDR3, the DNA is TGTGCCAGCAGAAAAGGAGGGGCCTACGAGCAGTACTTC.

This clonotype was counted a few times. The rearrangement links TRBV27 to TRBJ1-2, with 9 bases that match TRBD1. Germline V gene lookup returns CDR1 MNHEY and CDR2 SMNVEV (reference sequence). CDR3 size: 12 residues. J gave up 8 bases and V 7 bases, and 5 bases lay outside the gene matches. CDR3 in DNA: TGTGCCAGCAAAACAGGGGGCGACGGCTACACCTTC. Amino acids: CASKTGGDGYTF.

The chain carries TRBV2 and TRBJ2-1; 9 nucleotides align to TRBD1. In germline, CDR1 is SNHLY, CDR2 FYNNEI. V trimming: 9 bases; J trimming: 7 bases; junction bases outside the gene matches: 7. CDR3 length: 13 residues. Here the CDR3 DNA reads TGTGCCAGGATGGGACAGGGAAGGAATGAGCAGTTCTTC. Translating gives CARMGQGRNEQFF.

The CDR3: CSAYGQGALYEQYF. Written as DNA, the CDR3 is TGCAGTGCGTATGGACAGGGGGCTTTGTACGAGCAGTACTTC. The chain carries TRBV20-1 and TRBJ2-7; 11 bases agree with TRBD1. The germline CDR1 and CDR2 sequences are DFQATT and SNEGSKA (reference sequence). The CDR3 is 14 residues long. The V gene end was trimmed by 6 bases and the J gene end by 4 bases; junction bases not matched to a gene: 8.

V gene TRBV6-5 combines with J gene TRBJ1-6; the D is unclear. This CDR3 has 13 residues. Germline assignment: CDR1 MNHEY and CDR2 SVGAGI. V was trimmed by 2 bases and J by 8 bases, leaving 7 bases between them. The CDR3 sequence: CASSYRPYSPLHF. For the CDR3, the DNA is TGTGCCAGCAGTTACCGCCCCTATTCACCCCTCCACTTT.